Listed here are 14 T cell receptor beta chains from one sample, sequenced in a study of cytomegalovirus exposure and HLA in healthy donors. A multiplex PCR was run with 60 Vbeta primers and 13 Jbeta primers. Assay used: immunoSEQ multiplex PCR; TCRdb lists only in-frame clones, some missing. The sample lists some 150,000 clones, over 75% occurring once. The specimen sequenced was PBMCs. These TCRs come from a man aged 30 to 39 in good health and CMV-seropositive.

In its sample, this clone was seen a few times. CDR3 coding DNA: TGTGCCACCAGCAGTCCCGGGGGGCTAGCGGGAATCGAGCAGTACTTC. It translates to CATSSPGGLAGIEQYF. The gene calls are TRBV15 and TRBJ2-7; 9 bases are shared with TRBD2. The CDR3 consists of 16 residues. The V gene end was trimmed by 3 bases and the J gene end by 6 bases; junction bases not matched to a gene: 12. Germline V gene sequence: CDR1 LNHNV, CDR2 YYDKDF (reference sequence).

The chain recombines TRBV11-2 with TRBJ1-5; TRBD1 matches 7 bases. CDR1 and CDR2 from the germline V gene are SGHAT and FQNNGV. The V and J ends lost 5 bases and 6 bases, in that order; junction bases with no gene match: 7. The CDR3 covers 14 residues. CDR3 residues: CASSPTGVGQPQHF. The DNA for the CDR3 is TGTGCCAGCAGCCCTACAGGGGTTGGTCAGCCCCAGCATTTT.

The J gene is TRBJ2-7, the V gene TRBV16, with 8 bases fitting TRBD2. V lost 4 bases and J lost 3; bases outside the gene matches: 11. The germline CDR1 and CDR2 sequences are KGHSY and FQNENV. The CDR3 covers 16 residues. DNA for the CDR3: TGTGCCAGCAGCCCAACCTTAGCGGGATTTCTCTACGAGCAGTACTTC. Translation: CASSPTLAGFLYEQYF.

Of note for this clone: The same CDR3 is also encoded by other DNA sequences in this sample. The chain is built from TRBV4-1 and TRBJ2-7; D may be TRBD1 (5 bases). In germline, CDR1 is MGHRA, CDR2 YSYEKL. Trimming took 3 bases from V and 6 from J, leaving 18 bases between them. The CDR3 sequence is 15 residues long. CDR3 sequence: CASSQREQGPSEQYF. The CDR3 nucleotides read TGCGCCAGCAGCCAGCGAGAGCAGGGCCCCTCCGAGCAGTACTTC.

This clone was seen just once. The chain combines TRBV6-5 with TRBJ1-5; D not certain. Trimming left V 6 bases short and J 7 bases short, with 13 bases between. CDR1 and CDR2 (germline): MNHEY, SVGAGI. This CDR3 contains 13 residues. The CDR3 reads CASSPSGIQPQHF. Written as DNA, the CDR3 is TGTGCCAGCAGCCCATCGGGGATCCAGCCCCAGCATTTT.

The gene calls are TRBV5-8 and TRBJ1-2; D may be TRBD1 (6 bases). V shed 0 bases and J shed 8 bases, with 11 bases lying between them. Germline V gives CDR1 SGHTS, CDR2 YDEGEE. The CDR3 is made up of 13 amino acids. The CDR3, as DNA: TGTGCCAGCAGCTTGGGACAGGCCGGGGGCTACACCTTC. Translating gives CASSLGQAGGYTF.

V and J are TRBV18 and TRBJ2-1; a weak D match, TRBD2 (6 bases). The germline gives CDR1 KGHSH, CDR2 LQKENI. This CDR3 spans 16 amino acids. V lost 3 bases and J lost 8, with 20 bases in between. The chain's CDR3 is CASSPTLARGIDEQFF. The CDR3 DNA follows: TGTGCCAGCTCACCCACCCTGGCCCGGGGGATTGATGAGCAGTTCTTC.

The chain is built from TRBV9 and TRBJ1-5, with a tentative D call TRBD1 (5 bases). The CDR3 has 15 amino acids. V was trimmed by 0 bases and J by 7 bases, leaving 14 bases between them. Germline values: CDR1 SGDLS, CDR2 YYNGEE. As DNA, the CDR3 is TGTGCCAGCAGCGTAGGGGGGGATTGGGCCCAGCCCCAGCATTTT. It is translated as CASSVGGDWAQPQHF.

In its sample, this clone was seen a few times. The rearrangement links TRBV6-6 to TRBJ1-6, with 7 bases that match TRBD1. The CDR3 length is 14 residues. Trimming cost V 6 bases and J 10 bases; bases outside gene matches: 9. Germline CDR1 reads MNHNY; CDR2 reads SVGAGI (reference sequence). The CDR3, as DNA: TGTGCCAGCAGATCAGGGGGAGATTGGTCACCCCTCCACTTT. This encodes CASRSGGDWSPLHF.

Only a few counts were recorded for this clone. The chain employs TRBV6-5 and TRBJ1-1; D uncertain. Germline CDR1 and CDR2: MNHEY and SVGAGI. CDR3 length: 15 amino acids. V was pared by 4 bases and J by 1 base, with 13 bases between. CDR3 loop: CASSSPLAQNTEAFF. CDR3 DNA: TGTGCCAGCAGTTCGCCCCTGGCACAGAACACTGAAGCTTTCTTT.

This clone was counted only a few times. The chain has TRBV9 and TRBJ1-4, with TRBD1 matching 7 bases. V was clipped by 2 bases and J by 5 bases; unmatched bases: 3. CDR1 SGDLS and CDR2 YYNGEE come from the germline V gene. The CDR3 is made up of 14 amino acids. The CDR3 is CASSVGTENEKLFF. CDR3 DNA sequence: TGTGCCAGCAGCGTCGGGACAGAAAATGAAAAACTGTTTTTT.

The V and J genes are TRBV6-4 and TRBJ2-5, with D possibly being TRBD2 (6 bases). The length of the CDR3 is 14 residues. Germline V lookup: CDR1 MRHNA, CDR2 SNTAGT. The germline V and J ends were trimmed by 1 base and 2 bases, with 8 bases remaining between them. CDR3 residues: CASSDFAGQETQYF. The CDR3 DNA follows: TGTGCCAGCAGTGACTTTGCGGGACAAGAGACCCAGTACTTC.

V is TRBV6-6 and J is TRBJ1-1, with D possibly matching TRBD1 (6 bases). Between the trimmed V and J ends, which lost 6 bases and 1 base, there was a span of 9 bases. The CDR3 consists of 13 residues. The germline CDR1 and CDR2 sequences are MNHNY and SVGAGI (reference sequence). CDR3 sequence: CASRWTENTEAFF. The CDR3 region has the DNA TGTGCCAGCAGATGGACAGAGAACACTGAAGCTTTCTTT.

The CDR3 is CASSPSLEGYTF. The CDR3 bases are TGTGCCAGCAGCCCATCCCTGGAGGGCTACACCTTC. The chain employs TRBV6-5 and TRBJ1-2; no reliable D call. Trimming removed 6 bases from V and 8 bases from J, with 13 bases in between. CDR1 is MNHEY and CDR2 is SVGAGI in the germline V gene. This CDR3 comprises 12 residues.